The 4 T cell receptor beta chains presented below share a single source sample, sequenced in a study of shared clonotypes between healthy human individuals. Here immunoSEQ multiplex PCR was the method, and the copy in TCRdb shows in-frame clones only, minus some. The sample has under 1,100,000 clones, 70% to 80% seen once. The specimen sequenced was memory CD4+ T cells from PBMCs. Regarding subset: CD45RA-negative fraction. The receptor set was obtained from a young man in good health. Some clones in this sample may be carry-over from other donors' samples.

The V gene is TRBV5-6, the J gene TRBJ2-3, with 12 nucleotides matching TRBD2. The CDR3 extends over 17 amino acids. Germline V gene data show CDR1 as SGHDT and CDR2 as YYEEEE. V was pared by 1 base and J by 1 base, with 4 bases of the junction left unmatched. The CDR3 coding sequence is TGTGCCAGCAGCTTGTCTAGCGGGAGGGGTGGCACAGATACGCAGTATTTT. Protein sequence: CASSLSSGRGGTDTQYF.

V usage is TRBV2 and J usage is TRBJ1-5; D gene unclear. CDR3 length: 15 residues. CDR1 and CDR2 (germline): SNHLY, FYNNEI. V dropped 3 bases and J dropped 7 bases, with 16 bases sitting between them. In DNA, the CDR3 is TGTGCCAGCAGTGATTTGGTGACCTTCGGGCAGCCCCAGCATTTT. This sequence encodes CASSDLVTFGQPQHF.

V is TRBV28 and J is TRBJ1-5; 7 positions agree with TRBD1. CDR3 length: 19 residues. J gave up 2 bases and V 1 base, and 14 bases lay outside the gene matches. Germline V lookup: CDR1 MDHEN, CDR2 SYDVKM. CDR3 protein: CASSLSGRGRDRGNQPQHF. The CDR3 nucleotides are TGTGCCAGCAGTTTATCTGGTCGCGGTCGAGACAGGGGCAATCAGCCCCAGCATTTT.

This clone was counted ten times or more. This chain uses TRBV10-3 with TRBJ1-5, with TRBD1 identical over 7 bases. The germline V gene has CDR1 ENHRY and CDR2 SYGVKD. This CDR3 is built from 17 residues. Losses at the gene ends were 0 bases for V and 0 bases for J; bases not matched to a gene: 5. CDR3 coding DNA: TGTGCCATCAGTGAGTCTGCGGGACAGAGTAGCAATCAGCCCCAGCATTTT. Its protein is CAISESAGQSSNQPQHF.